This T cell receptor (beta chain) is drawn from a study of spatial heterogeneity in lung cancer. This clonotype has a count of ten or more. What it binds is not known. Time point of the sample: sample taken at primary tumor resection. Sequencing covered unsorted whole RNA taken from tumor, nontumor lung or frozen PBMC. The donors comprised around 76 untreated early-stage non-small cell lung cancer patients. General observations from the study: There were more appearances of ubiquitous expanded tumor TCRs in blood at resection than at follow-up.

TCRdb re-analysed the 5' RACE reads in MiXCR, keeping a single row per CDR3 protein. The profile covers some 21,000 distinct CDR3 sequences, with about 3% appearing a single time and around 30% taken by the ten largest. Trimming shortened V by 4 bases and J by 3 bases, and 13 bases separated the two germline ends. The CDR3 spans 15 residues. This TCR came from a female donor with early-stage non-small cell lung cancer. This specimen consisted of PBMCs, obtained at surgery. The chain joins TRBV23-1 to TRBJ2-1; maybe TRBD1 (6 bases). TRBV23-1 is flagged as an ORF with uncertain function. The CDR3 here is CASSPRGLSYNEQFF. DNA for the CDR3: TGCGCCAGCAGTCCCAGGGGATTGAGCTACAATGAGCAGTTCTTC.